Listed below are T cell receptor beta chains from one sample, sequenced in a study of metastatic and nonmetastatic thyroid tumors. TCRdb used MiXCR to call clones anew from the PCR reads. The data contain some 15,000 clones, about 33% of them singletons. Sequencing used tumor tissue. These receptors came from a male donor with papillary thyroid cancer or a benign thyroid nodule (not recorded which). Some clones in this sample may be carry-over from other donors' samples. Each CDR3 is given with its conserved first and last residue. The order of the fields is clone size, V gene, D gene, J gene, CDR3 protein, CDR3 DNA. A D gene is named only where the DNA matches it firmly. Clone size, where shown, is once, few, many, or a class for clones that have expanded.

few	TRBV7-2	.	TRBJ2-7	CASSLRASHEQYF	TGTGCCAGCAGCTTAAGGGCGTCCCACGAGCAGTACTTC
many	TRBV7-9	.	TRBJ2-5	CASSLLGETQYF	TGTGCCAGCAGCCTCCTAGGCGAGACCCAGTACTTC
.	TRBV20-1	TRBD1	TRBJ1-5	CSARPDREAGNQPQHF	TGCAGTGCTAGGCCCGACAGGGAGGCGGGCAATCAGCCCCAGCATTTT
medium-sized	TRBV20-1	TRBD1	TRBJ2-7	CSAPPTADRAVQYF	TGCAGTGCCCCACCGACCGCGGACAGGGCGGTGCAGTACTTC
many	TRBV12-3/TRBV12-4	.	TRBJ2-2	CASSATNTGELFF	TGTGCCAGCAGCGCCACAAACACCGGGGAGCTGTTTTTT
.	TRBV27	TRBD1	TRBJ2-1	CASSPPDRGNEQFF	TGTGCCAGCAGTCCCCCGGACAGGGGGAATGAGCAGTTCTTC
.	TRBV6-1	TRBD2	TRBJ2-3	CASREAGISTDKQYF	TGTGCCAGCAGGGAAGCGGGAATTAGCACAGATAAGCAGTATTTT
many	TRBV12-3/TRBV12-4	.	TRBJ2-3	CASSLGLSTDTQYF	TGTGCCAGCAGTTTGGGGTTGAGCACAGATACGCAGTATTTT
.	TRBV27	.	TRBJ1-3	CASSLSSHLGTIYF	TGTGCCAGCAGTTTATCGTCACACTTGGGCACCATATATTTT
many	TRBV15	.	TRBJ2-5	CATSRSAAETQYF	TGTGCCACCAGCCGATCGGCGGCAGAGACCCAGTACTTC
many	TRBV24-1	.	TRBJ2-3	CATSDFVRSEGDRTDTQYF	TGTGCCACCAGTGATTTTGTTCGGAGTGAGGGTGATCGCACAGATACGCAGTATTTT
.	TRBV4-1	.	TRBJ1-5	CASSQDSWPSNQPQHF	TGCGCCAGCAGCCAAGATAGTTGGCCAAGCAATCAGCCCCAGCATTTT
.	TRBV7-2	TRBD1	TRBJ2-7	CASSLEGQLSYEQYF	TGTGCCAGCAGCCTAGAGGGACAGTTATCCTACGAGCAGTACTTC
.	TRBV19	.	TRBJ2-1	CASSWDLRQFF	TGTGCCAGTAGTTGGGACCTAAGGCAGTTCTTC
.	TRBV20-1	.	TRBJ1-2	CSASQFGYTF	TGCAGTGCTAGTCAGTTTGGCTACACCTTC
medium-sized	TRBV7-9	.	TRBJ1-2	CASSFGINYGYTF	TGTGCCAGCAGCTTTGGTATTAACTATGGCTACACCTTC
few	TRBV6-1	.	TRBJ1-1	CASSRRGNTEAFF	TGTGCCAGCAGTCGCCGAGGGAACACTGAAGCTTTCTTT
.	TRBV7-2	TRBD1	TRBJ2-7	CASSYDRGRGEQYF	TGTGCCAGCAGTTATGACAGGGGGCGAGGAGAGCAGTACTTC
many	TRBV5-1	.	TRBJ1-1	CASTPGGGLNTEAFF	TGCGCCAGCACCCCCGGGGGGGGACTTAACACTGAAGCTTTCTTT
medium-sized	TRBV27	TRBD2	TRBJ2-1	CASSPEAGEDYNEQFF	TGTGCCAGCAGTCCGGAAGCGGGAGAGGACTACAATGAGCAGTTCTTC
few	TRBV5-1	TRBD1	TRBJ2-3	CASSLVGQVTDTQYF	TGCGCCAGCAGCTTGGTAGGACAGGTCACAGATACGCAGTATTTT
many	TRBV7-2	TRBD2	TRBJ2-1	CASSQSGSKFNEQFF	TGTGCCAGCAGCCAGAGCGGGAGTAAGTTCAATGAGCAGTTCTTC
many	TRBV4-1	TRBD2	TRBJ2-3	CASSRSGLAGTRNTQYF	TGCGCCAGCAGCCGATCGGGACTAGCGGGGACTAGGAATACGCAGTATTTT
.	TRBV11-2	TRBD2	TRBJ2-7	CASSFGLADSYEQYF	TGTGCCAGCAGCTTCGGACTAGCGGACTCCTACGAGCAGTACTTC
.	TRBV6-2/TRBV6-3	.	TRBJ1-2	CASSFFTGQDGYTF	TGTGCCAGCAGTTTCTTCACAGGGCAGGATGGCTACACCTTC
.	TRBV7-3	TRBD1	TRBJ2-7	CASSLMGTGHEQYF	TGTGCCAGCAGCTTAATGGGGACAGGGCACGAGCAGTACTTC
many	TRBV30	TRBD2	TRBJ2-5	CAWSPPGLAGGETQYF	TGTGCCTGGAGTCCCCCGGGACTAGCGGGAGGGGAGACCCAGTACTTC
few	TRBV6-2/TRBV6-3	TRBD1	TRBJ2-7	CASSYVDRVYEQYF	TGTGCCAGCAGTTACGTGGACAGGGTATACGAGCAGTACTTC
medium-sized	TRBV29-1	.	TRBJ2-1	CSISVPVSYNEQFF	TGCAGCATTTCAGTCCCAGTATCCTACAATGAGCAGTTCTTC
.	TRBV20-1	TRBD2	TRBJ2-1	CSASGGSYNEQFF	TGCAGTGCTAGCGGGGGGTCGTACAATGAGCAGTTCTTC
few	TRBV6-2/TRBV6-3	TRBD1	TRBJ1-2	CASSRTGGRGYTF	TGTGCCAGCAGTCGGACAGGGGGTCGGGGCTACACCTTC
many	TRBV4-2	TRBD2	TRBJ2-3	CAAGLAGGQAAPYF	TGTGCCGCAGGACTAGCGGGGGGGCAAGCCGCCCCGTATTTT
.	TRBV19	.	TRBJ2-3	CASRLASTDTQYF	TGTGCCAGTAGACTAGCTAGCACAGATACGCAGTATTTT
few	TRBV6-1	TRBD1	TRBJ1-2	CASSRGGEDYGYTF	TGTGCCAGCAGCCGAGGGGGCGAGGACTATGGCTACACCTTC
few	TRBV5-1	TRBD1	TRBJ1-1	CASSLAGGTGGMDTEAFF	TGCGCCAGCAGCTTGGCCGGAGGGACAGGGGGCATGGACACTGAAGCTTTCTTT
.	TRBV18	.	TRBJ1-2	CASSPTATENYGYPF	TGTGCCAGCTCACCGACCGCGACAGAAAACTATGGCTACCCCTTC
few	TRBV19	TRBD2	TRBJ2-7	CASSINAGVVKQYF	TGTGCCAGTAGTATCAACGCGGGAGTAGTCAAGCAGTACTTC
many	TRBV11-1	.	TRBJ2-1	CASSDGDGMYNEQFF	TGTGCCAGCAGTGACGGCGACGGGATGTACAATGAGCAGTTCTTC
many	TRBV7-9	.	TRBJ2-5	CASSIQETQYF	TGTGCCAGCAGCATCCAAGAGACCCAGTACTTC
.	TRBV20-1	.	TRBJ2-3	CSADGGPYTQYF	TGCAGTGCTGACGGAGGGCCATATACGCAGTATTTT
few	TRBV28	TRBD2	TRBJ2-1	CASSGPSAGGYNEQFF	TGTGCCAGCAGTGGACCGTCTGCGGGGGGATACAATGAGCAGTTCTTC
.	TRBV4-2	.	TRBJ2-7	CASSQDISVQYF	TGTGCCAGCAGCCAAGACATATCGGTGCAGTACTTC
medium-sized	TRBV4-1	.	TRBJ1-1	CASSPPARAAFF	TGCGCCAGCAGCCCCCCGGCGCGGGCAGCTTTCTTT
many	TRBV20-1	TRBD2	TRBJ2-1	CSATGLGTGNEQFF	TGCAGTGCTACGGGACTAGGAACTGGCAATGAGCAGTTCTTC
many	TRBV30	.	TRBJ2-6	CAWRSEQLLSGANVLTF	TGTGCCTGGAGGTCGGAGCAACTTCTATCTGGGGCCAACGTCCTGACTTTC
.	TRBV5-1	TRBD2	TRBJ2-1	CASSLVVSGGSGEQFF	TGCGCCAGCAGCTTGGTTGTTAGCGGGGGGTCGGGTGAGCAGTTCTTC
many	TRBV6-1	TRBD1	TRBJ2-7	CASSLAGGPYEQYF	TGTGCCAGCAGTTTGGCAGGGGGCCCCTACGAGCAGTACTTC
many	TRBV6-1	.	TRBJ2-3	CASKEGPPGGTQYF	TGTGCCAGCAAGGAGGGGCCCCCAGGAGGTACGCAGTATTTT
many	TRBV10-2	TRBD1	TRBJ2-1	CASSERGPLYNEQFF	TGCGCCAGCAGTGAGAGGGGGCCGTTATACAATGAGCAGTTCTTC
many	TRBV5-5	.	TRBJ1-4	CASSLRMGNEKLFF	TGTGCCAGCAGCTTGAGGATGGGAAATGAAAAACTGTTTTTT